This T cell receptor (beta chain) is drawn from a study of human T cells and chemical hapten exposure. As to time point: patch test 1, 2 weeks after DPC sensitization. The treatment denotes: therapeutic diphenylcyclopropenone sensitization with weekly scalp DPC. V was pared by 4 bases and J by 3 bases, with 13 bases between. Germline CDR1 SGHDT, CDR2 YYEEEE. The CDR3 is 15 residues long. This clonotype was observed a handful of times. MiXCR was run by TCRdb on the RACE reads, yielding one entry per CDR3 protein. The sample consists of approximately 90,000 distinct CDR3 sequences, roughly 12% of them appearing once.

The TCR was taken from a woman aged 35 to 49 with alopecia areata. Some clones in this sample may be carry-over from other donors' samples. The sample in question was whole blood, obtained in connection with sensitization to the hapten diphenylcyclopropenone (DPC). The chain carries TRBV5-6 and TRBJ2-2; no firm D call. Written as DNA, the CDR3 is TGTGCCAGCAGCCTCTGGGCCTCCTACACCGGGGAGCTGTTTTTT. Its protein is CASSLWASYTGELFF.